The 15 T cell receptor beta chains below were found in one sample sequenced in a study of technical replicates of blood from a few donors. Data came from immunoSEQ multiplex PCR; TCRdb stores just in-frame clones and leaves some out. The table lists tens of thousands of clones, about 95% of them singletons. The sequenced sample consisted of T cells isolated from PBMCs. These receptors all come from a human donor in good health.

This chain links TRBV28 with TRBJ1-2; the match to TRBD1 covers 9 bases. This CDR3 is 14 amino acids long. Germline CDR1 is MDHEN and CDR2 is SYDVKM. J gave up 8 bases and V 6 bases, and 10 bases lay outside the gene matches. The CDR3 nucleotides are TGTGCCAGCAGGACCGGACAGGGGCGTGGGGGCTACACCTTC. Amino acid sequence: CASRTGQGRGGYTF.

The chain links TRBV5-4 to TRBJ1-6, with D perhaps matching TRBD1 (6 bases). Germline V lookup: CDR1 SGHNT, CDR2 YYREEE (reference sequence). V lost 3 bases and J lost 11, with 21 bases in between. This CDR3 is built from 16 residues. The CDR3: CASSSSGGREGPPLHF. DNA for the CDR3: TGTGCCAGCAGCTCCTCGGGGGGCAGGGAAGGGCCACCCCTCCACTTT.

This clone was detected only once. V usage is TRBV28 and J usage is TRBJ2-1, with D perhaps TRBD2 (5 bases). V was pared by 6 bases and J by 7 bases, with 25 bases between. Per germline, CDR1 MDHEN and CDR2 SYDVKM. The CDR3 is 17 amino acids. CDR3 sequence (DNA): TGTGCCAGCAGCCCACGGGGAACGGCTATCCCGAATAATGAGCAGTTCTTC. Its protein is CASSPRGTAIPNNEQFF.

The chain carries TRBV6-5 and TRBJ1-3; D unresolved. Germline CDR1 and CDR2: MNHEY and SVGAGI. This CDR3 is 14 amino acids long. Between the trimmed V and J ends, which lost 2 bases and 0 bases, there was a span of 5 bases. The CDR3: CASSYDNSGNTIYF. The CDR3 nucleotides are TGTGCCAGCAGTTACGACAACTCTGGAAACACCATATATTTT.

DNA for the CDR3: TGCGCCAGCAGCCGAATTCAGGGGGCTGGCACAGATACGCAGTATTTT. The encoded protein is CASSRIQGAGTDTQYF. V gene TRBV5-1 combines with J gene TRBJ2-3; 8 nucleotides line up with TRBD1. Germline V lookup: CDR1 SGHRS, CDR2 YFSETQ. The V gene end was trimmed by 4 bases and the J gene end by 1 base; junction bases not matched to a gene: 8. The CDR3 spans 16 residues. The whole variable domain, filled in from reference TRBV5-1 and TRBJ2-3, reads KAGVTQTPRYLIKTRGQQVTLSCSPISGHRSVSWYQQTPGQGLQFLFEYFSETQRNKGNFPGRFSGRQFSNSRSEMNVSTLELGDSALYLCASSRIQGAGTDTQYFGPGTRLTVL.

The chain recombines TRBV15 with TRBJ1-5; D might be TRBD1 (6 bases). Per germline, CDR1 LNHNV and CDR2 YYDKDF (reference sequence). The CDR3 length is 15 residues. Trimming removed 1 base at V and 3 bases at J, with 10 bases between. CDR3 loop: CATSRATGSNQPQHF. The CDR3 coding sequence is TGTGCCACCAGCAGAGCCACAGGGTCCAATCAGCCCCAGCATTTT.

The V and J genes are TRBV5-1 and TRBJ1-1; perhaps TRBD1 as D (6 bases). From germline, CDR1 is SGHRS and CDR2 YFSETQ. The CDR3 is made up of 16 amino acids. V shed 4 bases and J shed 0 bases, with 16 bases lying between them. The CDR3 nucleotides read TGCGCCAGCAGCCAACCTGGACAGTTCATGAACACTGAAGCTTTCTTT. This codes for CASSQPGQFMNTEAFF. Full variable domain (rest looked up from reference TRBV5-1 and TRBJ1-1): KAGVTQTPRYLIKTRGQQVTLSCSPISGHRSVSWYQQTPGQGLQFLFEYFSETQRNKGNFPGRFSGRQFSNSRSEMNVSTLELGDSALYLCASSQPGQFMNTEAFFGQGTRLTVV.

The genes are TRBV29-1 and TRBJ1-2, with 7 nucleotides matching TRBD1. The CDR3 contains 12 residues. Trimming at V came to 5 bases and at J to 8 bases, leaving 8 bases not matched to a gene. Germline lookup yields CDR1 SQVTM and CDR2 ANQGSEA. The CDR3 region is CSVSGTVEGYTF. CDR3 in DNA: TGCAGCGTTTCCGGGACAGTCGAGGGCTACACCTTC.

V is TRBV27 and J is TRBJ1-4; D is unclear. CDR3 size: 14 residues. Germline V gives CDR1 MNHEY, CDR2 SMNVEV (reference sequence). V lost 6 bases to trimming and J lost 2 bases, with 10 bases between them. CDR3 loop: CASRLDFTNEKLFF. The DNA of the CDR3 is TGTGCCAGCAGGTTGGACTTCACTAATGAAAAACTGTTTTTT.

The chain links TRBV28 to TRBJ2-1; weak D call: TRBD2 (5 bases). Trimming took 5 bases from V and 13 from J, leaving 15 bases between them. The CDR3 spans 12 residues. Germline CDR1 MDHEN, CDR2 SYDVKM. The CDR3 bases are TGTGCCAGCAGTAATTATCTAGGGAGCCAGTTCTTC. Its protein product is CASSNYLGSQFF.

V gene TRBV14 combines with J gene TRBJ1-2; a weak D match, TRBD1 (5 bases). CDR3 length equals 14 residues. V lost 3 bases and J 8 bases, leaving 16 bases between the germline ends. Looked up from germline, CDR1 is SGHDN and CDR2 is FVKESK. The DNA of the CDR3 is TGTGCCAGCAGCCAGGGGACTTTAGGGCGAGGCTACACCTTC. Its protein is CASSQGTLGRGYTF.

The chain carries TRBV2 and TRBJ1-2, with a possible D match to TRBD1 (6 bases). This CDR3 has 11 residues. Germline values: CDR1 SNHLY, CDR2 FYNNEI. The ends were cut back, 8 bases at V and 2 bases at J, with 6 bases in the middle. CDR3 region: CASQGNYGYTF. The CDR3 DNA follows: TGTGCCAGCCAGGGGAACTATGGCTACACCTTC.

The V gene is TRBV11-1, the J gene TRBJ1-5; 7 nucleotides align to TRBD1. Germline loops: CDR1 SGHAT, CDR2 FQDESV (reference sequence). The CDR3 has 18 amino acids. V shed 0 bases and J 5 bases; nucleotides not matched to a gene: 13. CDR3 protein: CASSLALRRGQTHQPQHF. In nucleotides, the CDR3 is TGTGCCAGCAGCTTAGCGCTACGGCGGGGACAGACCCATCAGCCCCAGCATTTT.

This sequence joins TRBV12-5 and TRBJ2-3, with 11 bases identical to TRBD2. Germline assignment: CDR1 LGHNT and CDR2 FRNRAP. The CDR3 totals 16 residues. The V gene end was trimmed by 0 bases and the J gene end by 2 bases; junction bases not matched to a gene: 1. For the CDR3, the DNA is TGTGCTAGTGGTTTGGTACTAGCGGGGGACACAGATACGCAGTATTTT. Its translation is CASGLVLAGDTDTQYF. The full variable domain, with the rest looked up from reference TRBV12-5 and TRBJ2-3, is DARVTQTPRHKVTEMGQEVTMRCQPILGHNTVFWYRQTMMQGLELLAYFRNRAPLDDSGMPKDRFSAEMPDATLATLKIQPSEPRDSAVYFCASGLVLAGDTDTQYFGPGTRLTVL.

This chain connects TRBV5-1 to TRBJ2-5, with 7 positions matching TRBD2. Germline V CDR1 and CDR2: SGHRS, YFSETQ. The V and J ends lost 5 bases and 2 bases, in that order; junction bases with no gene match: 6. The CDR3 spans 14 residues. CDR3 region: CASSWLAVQETQYF. The CDR3, as DNA: TGCGCCAGCAGTTGGCTAGCGGTACAAGAGACCCAGTACTTC.